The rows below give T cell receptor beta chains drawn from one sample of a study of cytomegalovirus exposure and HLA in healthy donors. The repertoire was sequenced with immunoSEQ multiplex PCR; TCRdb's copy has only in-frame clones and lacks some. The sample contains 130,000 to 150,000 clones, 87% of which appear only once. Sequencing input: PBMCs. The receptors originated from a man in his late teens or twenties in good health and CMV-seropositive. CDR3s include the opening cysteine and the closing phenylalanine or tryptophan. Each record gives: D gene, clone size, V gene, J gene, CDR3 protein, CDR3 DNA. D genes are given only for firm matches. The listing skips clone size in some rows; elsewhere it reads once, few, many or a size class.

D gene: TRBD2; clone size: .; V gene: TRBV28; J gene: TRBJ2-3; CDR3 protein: CALKRGGADTQYF; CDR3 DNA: TGTGCCCTAAAGCGGGGGGGAGCAGATACGCAGTATTTT
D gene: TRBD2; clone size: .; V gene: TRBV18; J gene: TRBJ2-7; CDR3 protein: CASSASGEDEQYF; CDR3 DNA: TGTGCCAGCTCGGCTAGCGGTGAGGACGAGCAGTACTTC
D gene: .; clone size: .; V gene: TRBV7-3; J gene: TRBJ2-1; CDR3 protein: CASSLRGEQFF; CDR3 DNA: TGTGCCAGCAGCTTACGCGGTGAGCAGTTCTTC
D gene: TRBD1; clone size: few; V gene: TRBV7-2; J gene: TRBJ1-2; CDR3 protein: CASKISQGALGYTF; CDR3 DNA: TGTGCCAGCAAGATTTCACAGGGGGCGTTGGGCTACACCTTC
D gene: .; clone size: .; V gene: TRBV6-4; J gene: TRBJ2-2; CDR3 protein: CASSASDSDRTNTGELFF; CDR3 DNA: TGTGCCAGCAGTGCCTCGGACAGCGACCGTACGAACACCGGGGAGCTGTTTTTT
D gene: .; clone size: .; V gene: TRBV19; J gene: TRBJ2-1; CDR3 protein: CASSGLHALGNEQFF; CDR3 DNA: TGTGCCAGTAGCGGACTTCACGCATTGGGCAATGAGCAGTTCTTC
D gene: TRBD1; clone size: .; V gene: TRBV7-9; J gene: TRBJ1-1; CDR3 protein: CASTLTGGGTEAFF; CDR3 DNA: TGTGCCAGCACCCTCACAGGGGGTGGCACTGAAGCTTTCTTT
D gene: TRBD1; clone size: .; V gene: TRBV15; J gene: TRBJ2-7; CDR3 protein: CATSRNRGAYEQYF; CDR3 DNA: TGTGCCACCAGCAGAAACAGGGGCGCCTACGAGCAGTACTTC
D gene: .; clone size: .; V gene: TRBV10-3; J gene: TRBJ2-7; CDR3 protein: CAISGWGSTYEQYF; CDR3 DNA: TGTGCCATCAGTGGGTGGGGCAGTACCTACGAGCAGTACTTC
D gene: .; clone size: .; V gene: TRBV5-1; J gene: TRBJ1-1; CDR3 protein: CASSSPGDTEAFF; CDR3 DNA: TGCGCCAGCAGCTCCCCCGGGGACACTGAAGCTTTCTTT
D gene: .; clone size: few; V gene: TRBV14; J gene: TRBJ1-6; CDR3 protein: CASSQLILRDSPLHF; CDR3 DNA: TGTGCCAGCAGCCAGCTTATTCTCAGGGATTCACCCCTCCACTTT
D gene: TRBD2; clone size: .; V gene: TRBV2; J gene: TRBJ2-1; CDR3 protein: CASSPQRGPYNEQFF; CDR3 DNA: TGTGCCAGCAGCCCCCAGCGGGGGCCCTACAATGAGCAGTTCTTC
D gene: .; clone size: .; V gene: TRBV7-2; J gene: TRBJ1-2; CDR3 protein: CASSYDTGSYGYTF; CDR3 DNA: TGTGCCAGCAGCTATGATACAGGGTCCTATGGCTACACCTTC
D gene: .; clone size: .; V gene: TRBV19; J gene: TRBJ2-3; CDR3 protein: CASSPRGAADTQYF; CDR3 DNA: TGTGCCAGTAGTCCCCGCGGGGCCGCAGATACGCAGTATTTT
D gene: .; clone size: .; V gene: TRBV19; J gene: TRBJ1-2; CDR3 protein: CASSSGRFGYTF; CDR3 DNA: TGTGCCAGTAGTAGCGGGAGGTTTGGCTACACCTTC
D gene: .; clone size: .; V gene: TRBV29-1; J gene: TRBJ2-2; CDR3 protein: CSVDFSGELFF; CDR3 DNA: TGCAGCGTTGACTTTAGCGGGGAGCTGTTTTTT
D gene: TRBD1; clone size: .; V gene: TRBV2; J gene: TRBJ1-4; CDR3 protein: CASRVPGQLTTNEKLFF; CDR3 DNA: TGTGCCAGCAGGGTCCCGGGACAGTTAACAACTAATGAAAAACTGTTTTTT
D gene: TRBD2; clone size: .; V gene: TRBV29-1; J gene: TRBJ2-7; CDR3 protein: CSFSLAGIAYEQYF; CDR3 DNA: TGCAGCTTCTCACTAGCGGGGATTGCCTACGAGCAGTACTTC
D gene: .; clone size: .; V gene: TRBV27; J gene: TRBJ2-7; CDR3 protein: CATHKGGERSYEQYF; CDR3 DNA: TGTGCCACCCACAAGGGGGGGGAAAGGTCCTACGAGCAGTACTTC
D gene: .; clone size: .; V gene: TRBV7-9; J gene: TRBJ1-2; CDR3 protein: CASSPRQTATF; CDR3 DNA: TGTGCCAGCAGCCCTAGACAGACAGCCACCTTC
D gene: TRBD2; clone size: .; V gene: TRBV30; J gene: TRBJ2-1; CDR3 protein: CAWSVPGGGFYNEQFF; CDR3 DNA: TGTGCCTGGAGTGTACCGGGAGGGGGGTTCTACAATGAGCAGTTCTTC
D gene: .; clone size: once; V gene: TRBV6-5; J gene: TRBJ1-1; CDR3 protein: CASRLTEYTEAFF; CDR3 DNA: TGTGCCAGCCGCCTGACTGAGTACACTGAAGCTTTCTTT
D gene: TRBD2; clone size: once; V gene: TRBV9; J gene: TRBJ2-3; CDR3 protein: CASSGTSGTDTQYF; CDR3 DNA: TGTGCCAGCTCCGGGACTAGCGGTACAGATACGCAGTATTTT
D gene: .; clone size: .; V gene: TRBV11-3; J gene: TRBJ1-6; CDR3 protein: CASSLTAYNSPLHF; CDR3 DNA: TGTGCCAGCAGCCTGACAGCTTATAATTCACCCCTCCACTTT
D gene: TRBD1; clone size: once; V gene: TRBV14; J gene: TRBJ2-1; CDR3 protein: CASSPGTGVEQFF; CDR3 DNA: TGTGCCAGCAGCCCCGGGACAGGGGTGGAGCAGTTCTTC
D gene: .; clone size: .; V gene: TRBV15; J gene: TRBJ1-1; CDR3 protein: CATSLWDSEAFF; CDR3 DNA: TGTGCCACCAGCCTGTGGGACTCTGAAGCTTTCTTT
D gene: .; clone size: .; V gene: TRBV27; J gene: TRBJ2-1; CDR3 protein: CASSPWVRSDEQFF; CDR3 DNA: TGTGCCAGCAGTCCCTGGGTGAGGAGCGATGAGCAGTTCTTC
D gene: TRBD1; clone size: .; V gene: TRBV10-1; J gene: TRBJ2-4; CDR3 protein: CASSNGQGDEYF; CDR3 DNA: TGCGCCAGCAGTAACGGACAGGGGGACGAGTACTTC
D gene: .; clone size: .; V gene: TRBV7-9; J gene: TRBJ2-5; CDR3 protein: CASSLWTDQETQYF; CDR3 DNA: TGTGCCAGCAGCTTGTGGACAGACCAAGAGACCCAGTACTTC
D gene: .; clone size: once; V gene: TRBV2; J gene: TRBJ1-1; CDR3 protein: CASSVDRKTNTEAFF; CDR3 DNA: TGTGCCAGCAGTGTAGACAGGAAGACGAACACTGAAGCTTTCTTT
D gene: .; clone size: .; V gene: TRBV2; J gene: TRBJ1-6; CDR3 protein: CASSGDIVYNSPLHF; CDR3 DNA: TGTGCCAGCAGTGGGGACATAGTCTATAATTCACCCCTCCACTTT
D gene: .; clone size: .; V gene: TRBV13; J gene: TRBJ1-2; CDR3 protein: CASSLTRTAPDYGYTF; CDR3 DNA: TGTGCCAGCAGCTTAACCCGGACAGCACCCGACTATGGCTACACCTTC
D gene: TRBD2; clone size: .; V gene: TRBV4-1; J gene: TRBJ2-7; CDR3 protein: CASSPVGGGYEQYF; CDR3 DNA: TGCGCCAGCAGCCCCGTTGGGGGGGGGTACGAGCAGTACTTC
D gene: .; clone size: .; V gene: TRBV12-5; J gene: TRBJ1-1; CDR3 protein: CASGYGDEAFF; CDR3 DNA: TGTGCTAGTGGTTATGGAGATGAAGCTTTCTTT
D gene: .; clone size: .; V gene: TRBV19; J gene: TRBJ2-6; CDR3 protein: CASSTTGSGANVLTF; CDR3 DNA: TGTGCCAGTAGTACTACAGGGTCCGGGGCCAACGTCCTGACTTTC
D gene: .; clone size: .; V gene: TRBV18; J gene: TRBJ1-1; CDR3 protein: CASSPPVAKTNTEAFF; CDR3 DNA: TGTGCCAGCTCACCACCGGTAGCCAAGACTAACACTGAAGCTTTCTTT
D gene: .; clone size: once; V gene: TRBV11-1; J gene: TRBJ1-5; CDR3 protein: CASSRGPRGQPQHF; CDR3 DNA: TGTGCCAGCAGCCGAGGGCCTCGTGGACAGCCCCAGCATTTT
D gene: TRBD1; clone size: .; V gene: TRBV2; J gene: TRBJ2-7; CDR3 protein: CASSGQVRGSEQYF; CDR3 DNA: TGTGCCAGCAGCGGACAGGTTCGGGGTAGCGAGCAGTACTTC
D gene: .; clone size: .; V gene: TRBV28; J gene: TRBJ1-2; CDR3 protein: CASSVGAYGYTF; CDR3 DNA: TGTGCCAGCAGTGTAGGGGCGTATGGCTACACCTTC
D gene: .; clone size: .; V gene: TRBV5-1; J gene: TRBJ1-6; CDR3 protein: CASRATGGKDSPLHF; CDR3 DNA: TGCGCCAGCAGGGCAACGGGAGGAAAGGATTCACCCCTCCACTTT
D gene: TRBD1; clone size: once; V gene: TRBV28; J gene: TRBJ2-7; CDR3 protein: CASSPMGQGRDEQYF; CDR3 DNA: TGTGCCAGCAGCCCGATGGGACAGGGAAGGGACGAGCAGTACTTC
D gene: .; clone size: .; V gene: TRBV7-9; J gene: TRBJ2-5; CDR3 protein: CASSLRQAPMMQTQYF; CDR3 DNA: TGTGCCAGCAGCCTAAGACAGGCACCCATGATGCAGACCCAGTACTTC
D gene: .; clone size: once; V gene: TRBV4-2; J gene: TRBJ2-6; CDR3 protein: CASSQGASSGANVLTF; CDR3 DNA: TGTGCCAGCAGCCAAGGAGCAAGCTCTGGGGCCAACGTCCTGACTTTC
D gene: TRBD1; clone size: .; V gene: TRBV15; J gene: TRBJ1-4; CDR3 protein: CATSLGGQGREKLFF; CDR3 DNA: TGTGCCACCAGCCTGGGGGGACAGGGGCGTGAAAAACTGTTTTTT
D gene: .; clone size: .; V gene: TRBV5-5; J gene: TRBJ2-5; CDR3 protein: CASSLWEGDETQYF; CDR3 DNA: TGTGCCAGCAGCTTGTGGGAGGGGGACGAGACCCAGTACTTC
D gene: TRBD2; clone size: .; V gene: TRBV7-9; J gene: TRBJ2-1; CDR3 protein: CASSLVAGGRDNEQFF; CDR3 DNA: TGTGCCAGCAGCTTAGTGGCGGGAGGGCGGGACAATGAGCAGTTCTTC
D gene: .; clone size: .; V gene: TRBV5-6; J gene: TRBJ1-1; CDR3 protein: CASGGGSTEAFF; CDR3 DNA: TGTGCCAGCGGCGGGGGGAGCACTGAAGCTTTCTTT
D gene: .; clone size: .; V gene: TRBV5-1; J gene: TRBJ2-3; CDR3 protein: CASSLGQGWDTQYF; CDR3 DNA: TGCGCCAGCAGCTTGGGGCAGGGGTGGGATACGCAGTATTTT
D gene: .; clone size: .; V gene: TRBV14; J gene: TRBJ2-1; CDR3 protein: CASSQAGTVQFF; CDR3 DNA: TGTGCCAGCAGCCAAGCCGGGACTGTGCAGTTCTTC
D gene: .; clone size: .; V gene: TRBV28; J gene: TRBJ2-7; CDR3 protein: CASSFGGVSYEQYF; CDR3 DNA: TGTGCCAGCAGTTTTGGCGGCGTCAGCTACGAGCAGTACTTC
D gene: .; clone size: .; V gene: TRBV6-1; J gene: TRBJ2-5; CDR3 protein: CASRHWTDQETQYF; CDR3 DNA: TGTGCCAGCAGACACTGGACAGACCAAGAGACCCAGTACTTC
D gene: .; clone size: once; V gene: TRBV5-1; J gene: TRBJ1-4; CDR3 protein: CASSRGGGEKLFF; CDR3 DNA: TGCGCCAGCAGCAGGGGGGGAGGTGAAAAACTGTTTTTT
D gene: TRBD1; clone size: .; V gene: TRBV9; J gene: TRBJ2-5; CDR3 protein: CASSVEDRGRLETQYF; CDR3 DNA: TGTGCCAGCAGCGTAGAGGACAGGGGGCGCTTGGAGACCCAGTACTTC
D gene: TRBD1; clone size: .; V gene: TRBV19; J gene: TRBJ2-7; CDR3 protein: CASSMGGQGSYEQYF; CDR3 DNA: TGTGCCAGTAGTATGGGGGGACAGGGGTCCTACGAGCAGTACTTC
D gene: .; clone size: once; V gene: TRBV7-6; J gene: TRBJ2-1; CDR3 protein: CASSSRLDNEQFF; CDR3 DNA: TGTGCCAGCAGCTCTCGACTAGACAATGAGCAGTTCTTC
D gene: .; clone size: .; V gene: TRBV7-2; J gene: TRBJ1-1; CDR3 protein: CASSRRTLTNTEAFF; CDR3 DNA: TGTGCCAGCAGCCGAAGGACACTCACGAACACTGAAGCTTTCTTT